These 17 T cell receptor beta chains share one sample of origin, sequenced in a study of T cell repertoires in cytomegalovirus infection. TCRdb reprocessed the reads via MiXCR and lists one record per CDR3 protein. The data show 740,000 or so distinct CDR3 sequences, 35% seen once. Sequencing was done on a sample of PBMCs. These receptors were obtained from a human donor in good health (CMV status not recorded). Some clones in this sample may be carry-over from other donors' samples.

This clonotype has a single count. The CDR3 nucleotides are TGTGCCAGCAGCGTAGTACCTAGCACAGATACGCAGTATTTT. Translation gives CASSVVPSTDTQYF. V usage is TRBV9 and J usage is TRBJ2-3; D unresolved. The CDR3 is made up of 14 amino acids. CDR1 SGDLS and CDR2 YYNGEE come from the germline V gene. Trimming pared 0 bases from V and 0 bases from J, leaving 5 bases between. Complete variable domain (other parts from reference TRBV9 and TRBJ2-3): DSGVTQTPKHLITATGQRVTLRCSPRSGDLSVYWYQQSLDQGLQFLIQYYNGEERAKGNILERFSAQQFPDLHSELNLSSLELGDSALYFCASSVVPSTDTQYFGPGTRLTVL.

This clonotype was observed a single time. The V call is TRBV20-1, the J call TRBJ2-1; D unclear. V lost 3 bases, J lost 6 bases, and 15 bases lay in between. In germline, CDR1 is DFQATT, CDR2 SNEGSKA (reference sequence). The CDR3 is 14 amino acids. In DNA form, the CDR3 reads TGCAGTGCTAGTGGCCCCTCTAACGGCAATGAGCAGTTCTTC. Translating it yields CSASGPSNGNEQFF.

Regarding this clonotype: A much bigger clone sits one base away, suggesting this may be a read error. This chain uses TRBV7-6 with TRBJ1-6, with D unresolved. The CDR3 is 15 residues long. Germline V gene lookup returns CDR1 SGHVS and CDR2 FNYEAQ. V lost 5 bases to trimming and J lost 7 bases, with 15 bases between them. CDR3 region: CASSTALGFNSPLHF. The CDR3 coding sequence is TGTGCCAGCAGCACAGCCTTGGGTTTCAATTCACCCCTCCACTTT. The variable domain in full, with the rest retrieved from reference TRBV7-6 and TRBJ1-6, is GAGVSQSPRYKVTKRGQDVALRCDPISGHVSLYWYRQALGQGPEFLTYFNYEAQQDKSGLPNDRFSAERPEGSISTLTIQRTEQRDSAMYRCASSTALGFNSPLHFGNGTRLTVT.

This clonotype appeared a few times. The V call is TRBV15, the J call TRBJ2-1; D ambiguous. The germline CDR1 and CDR2 sequences are LNHNV and YYDKDF (reference sequence). There are 13 residues in the CDR3. The V end was cut by 5 bases, the J end by 1 base, with 6 bases between. CDR3 sequence (DNA): TGTGCCACCAGCGAGAGATCCTACAATGAGCAGTTCTTC. Protein product: CATSERSYNEQFF.

The chain has TRBV4-1 and TRBJ1-6, with D hard to call. CDR1 is MGHRA and CDR2 is YSYEKL in the germline V gene. CDR3 length: 17 residues. V was cut by 1 base and J by 1 base, with 11 bases left in between. The CDR3 coding sequence is TGCGCCAGCAGCCAAGTAAAAGATCAGTCCTATAATTCACCCCTCCACTTT. Translating gives CASSQVKDQSYNSPLHF.

This rearrangement joins TRBV19 to TRBJ2-7, with a tentative D call TRBD1 (6 bases). The CDR3 spans 14 residues. CDR1 and CDR2 (germline): LNHDA, SQIVND (reference sequence). V gave up 3 bases and J gave up 2 bases, with 11 bases separating them. The CDR3 DNA reads TGTGCCAGTAGTATCGAGACAGGCCCCTACGAGCAGTACTTC. Protein product: CASSIETGPYEQYF.

This clonotype came up many times. The genes are TRBV7-9 and TRBJ2-5; no firm D call. Trimming removed 2 bases at V and 5 bases at J, with 15 bases between. The CDR3 has 15 residues. Germline V gene data show CDR1 as SEHNR and CDR2 as FQNEAQ (reference sequence). In DNA, the CDR3 is TGTGCCAGCAGCTTAAGTTTGGGAACGACGGAGACCCAGTACTTC. It encodes CASSLSLGTTETQYF.

This clonotype was observed a few times. V is TRBV20-1 and J is TRBJ2-3, with D perhaps TRBD1 (6 bases). Trimming removed 5 bases from V and 5 bases from J, with 14 bases in between. Germline assignment: CDR1 DFQATT and CDR2 SNEGSKA (reference sequence). The CDR3 consists of 13 residues. Written as DNA, the CDR3 is TGCAGTGCTTCCGCCTTACAGGGAGATACGCAGTATTTT. Protein sequence: CSASALQGDTQYF.

Notes on this clonotype: A junction boundary mismatches the germline segment, possibly from a read error. The chain has TRBV7-6 and TRBJ1-4; perhaps TRBD1 as D (6 bases). The V gene's germline CDR1 is SGHVS and CDR2 FNYEAQ. CDR3 length equals 16 residues. The CDR3 region is CASSRGVGAANEKRFF. CDR3 DNA sequence: TGTGCCAGCAGCCGAGGAGTGGGGGCAGCTAATGAAAAACGGTTTTTT. Full variable domain (missing parts from reference TRBV7-6 and TRBJ1-4): GAGVSQSPRYKVTKRGQDVALRCDPISGHVSLYWYRQALGQGPEFLTYFNYEAQQDKSGLPNDRFSAERPEGSISTLTIQRTEQRDSAMYRCASSRGVGAANEKRFFGSGTQLSVL.

The gene calls are TRBV12-5 and TRBJ1-5; maybe TRBD1 (5 bases). CDR1 and CDR2 from the germline V gene are LGHNT and FRNRAP. The CDR3 length is 16 residues. Trimming shortened V by 3 bases and J by 6 bases, and 18 bases separated the two germline ends. The CDR3 is CASGLPTGTVGQPQHF. As DNA, the CDR3 is TGTGCTAGTGGTTTACCAACCGGGACGGTGGGTCAGCCCCAGCATTTT.

This clonotype was seen more than once but under ten times. The CDR3 DNA reads as TGTGCCAGCAGTTTACCAACGGTGGGTTACAATGAGCAGTTCTTC. The encoded protein is CASSLPTVGYNEQFF. V is TRBV12-3 or TRBV12-4 and J is TRBJ2-1; no reliable D call. Trimming removed 2 bases from V and 4 bases from J, with 12 bases in between. There are 15 residues in the CDR3.

The chain carries TRBV6-5 and TRBJ2-7; 7 positions agree with TRBD2. The CDR3 totals 16 residues. Germline lookup yields CDR1 MNHEY and CDR2 SVGAGI. Trimming removed 6 bases from V and 6 bases from J; junction bases left unmatched: 17. CDR3 residues: CASSPNPGTTPLEQYF. CDR3 nucleotide sequence: TGTGCCAGCAGCCCGAACCCCGGGACTACCCCCCTCGAGCAGTACTTC.

Only a few counts were recorded for this clonotype. The chain uses TRBV28 and TRBJ2-7; 8 bases align to TRBD1. Germline V lookup: CDR1 MDHEN, CDR2 SYDVKM. The V gene end was trimmed by 7 bases and the J gene end by 6 bases; junction bases not matched to a gene: 8. The CDR3 totals 13 residues. The CDR3 bases are TGTGCCAGCAATCTACAGGGGGGCGTCGAGCAGTACTTC. Translating it yields CASNLQGGVEQYF.

V is TRBV7-2 and J is TRBJ2-5, with 8 bases lining up with TRBD2. J was trimmed by 3 bases and V by 3 bases; bases with no gene match: 3. CDR1 and CDR2 from the germline V gene are SGHTA and FQGNSA. This CDR3 region has 14 residues. The CDR3, as DNA: TGTGCCAGCAGCTTGGGACTAGGGAAAGAGACCCAGTACTTC. Protein sequence: CASSLGLGKETQYF.

This clonotype has at least ten counts. The genes are TRBV6-1 and TRBJ1-1; TRBD1 matches 7 bases. V dropped 3 bases and J dropped 0; count of bases not matched to a gene: 4. The CDR3 loop spans 15 amino acids. The germline CDR1 and CDR2 sequences are MNHNS and SASEGT. This chain's CDR3 is CASSEYRGLNTEAFF. CDR3 coding DNA: TGTGCCAGCAGTGAGTACAGGGGTCTGAACACTGAAGCTTTCTTT.

This chain uses TRBV25-1 with TRBJ2-2; 10 bases match TRBD2. Germline loops: CDR1 MGHDK, CDR2 SYGVNS. The V and J ends lost 1 base and 4 bases, in that order; junction bases with no gene match: 9. CDR3 length: 18 amino acids. This CDR3 reads CASSEWGTSGKSTGELFF. DNA for the CDR3: TGTGCCAGCAGTGAATGGGGAACTAGCGGGAAGAGCACCGGGGAGCTGTTTTTT.

This rearrangement joins TRBV28 to TRBJ1-1, with a tentative D call TRBD1 (5 bases). Per the germline V gene, CDR1 is MDHEN and CDR2 is SYDVKM. This CDR3 spans 12 amino acids. The ends were cut back, 2 bases at V and 10 bases at J, with 11 bases in the middle. The CDR3 coding sequence is TGTGCCAGCAGTTTAAGTCAGGGTGCAGCTTTCTTT. This encodes CASSLSQGAAFF.